A selection of T cell receptor beta chains follows, all from one sample in a study of CD8+ T cells in alopecia areata. Assay: immunoSEQ multiplex PCR; the TCRdb copy retains only in-frame clones and omits some. The table shows some 200,000 clones, with roughly 40% occurring only once. The sequenced sample was CD4+ T cells sorted from blood, obtained at roughly week 36, from a patient treated with tofacitinib. These receptors were obtained from a human donor with alopecia areata. The CDR3 runs from the conserved cysteine through the conserved F or W. Fields, in order: V gene, J gene, CDR3 protein.

TRBV18	TRBJ2-4	CASSPPELAKNIQYF
TRBV23-1	TRBJ1-5	CASPNRGSQPQHF
TRBV6-6	TRBJ1-1	CASSYQQGTEAFF
TRBV20-1	TRBJ2-1	CSARLAYEQFF
TRBV11-2	TRBJ2-4	CASRQGAKNIQYF
TRBV2	TRBJ2-1	CASSRLAGESEQFF
TRBV27	TRBJ2-4	CASSSQGVAKNIQYF
TRBV29-1	TRBJ2-1	CSVSGGEQFF
TRBV18	TRBJ2-5	CASSQKPSETQYF
TRBV6-5	TRBJ1-1	CASGIGTLNTEAFF
TRBV7-9	TRBJ2-7	CASSFGAASSYEQYF
TRBV11-2	TRBJ2-5	CASSLVGSGTETQYF
TRBV29-1	TRBJ2-2	CSAGQINTGELFF
TRBV7-8	TRBJ2-7	CASSPDRGSAYEQYF
TRBV5-1	TRBJ2-1	CASSLGGSSYNEQFF
TRBV7-9	TRBJ2-3	CASSLAAARTDTQYF